This T cell receptor beta chain appears in the sequencing data of a study of T cells after yellow fever vaccination. Study-wide findings and caveats: Relatively few clonotypes were ones that appeared in both CD4 and CD8 compartments.

Template switching by 5'RACE produced TCR cDNA, adding a universal primer site and UMIs. TCRdb fed the 5' RACE reads into MiXCR, producing one record per CDR3 protein. The data hold fewer than 500,000 distinct CDR3 sequences, with about 17% observed a single time. The CDR3 is 15 amino acids. Germline trimming cut 2 bases from V and 3 bases from J; bases unmatched to any gene: 3. CDR1 is MDHEN and CDR2 is SYDVKM in the germline V gene. A word on this clonotype: Its antigen is still unknown.

The source material was PBMCs, sampled before the yellow fever booster vaccination. The TCR originated in a man younger than 35 who received the YFV17D yellow fever vaccine. The chain recombines TRBV28 with TRBJ1-2; 10 bases map to TRBD1. The CDR3 nucleotides read TGTGCCAGCAGTTTAGGGGGACAGGGGCACTATGGCTACACCTTC. This encodes CASSLGGQGHYGYTF.